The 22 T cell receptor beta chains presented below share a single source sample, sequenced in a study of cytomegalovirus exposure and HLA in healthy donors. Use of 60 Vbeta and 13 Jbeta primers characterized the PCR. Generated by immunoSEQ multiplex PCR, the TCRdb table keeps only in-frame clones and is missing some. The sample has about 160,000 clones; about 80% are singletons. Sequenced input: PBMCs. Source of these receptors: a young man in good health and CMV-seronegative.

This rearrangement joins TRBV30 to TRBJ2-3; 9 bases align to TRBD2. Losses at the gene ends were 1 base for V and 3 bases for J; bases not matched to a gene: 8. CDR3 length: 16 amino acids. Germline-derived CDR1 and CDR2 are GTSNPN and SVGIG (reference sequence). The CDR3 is CAWSDLAGGATDTQYF. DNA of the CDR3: TGTGCCTGGAGTGATCTTGCGGGGGGGGCGACAGATACGCAGTATTTT.

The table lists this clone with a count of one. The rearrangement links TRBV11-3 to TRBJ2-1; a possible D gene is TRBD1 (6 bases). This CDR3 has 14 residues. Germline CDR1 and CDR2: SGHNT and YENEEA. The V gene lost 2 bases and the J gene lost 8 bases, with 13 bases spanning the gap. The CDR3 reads CASSLYGDKYEQFF. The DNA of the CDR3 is TGTGCCAGCAGCTTATATGGGGACAAATATGAGCAGTTCTTC.

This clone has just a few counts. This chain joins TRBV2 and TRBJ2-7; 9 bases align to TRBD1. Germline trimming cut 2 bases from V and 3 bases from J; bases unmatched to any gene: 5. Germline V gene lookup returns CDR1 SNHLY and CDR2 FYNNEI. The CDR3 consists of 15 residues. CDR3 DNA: TGTGCCAGCAGTGAATTTGGGGGACAGGGCTACGAGCAGTACTTC. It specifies CASSEFGGQGYEQYF.

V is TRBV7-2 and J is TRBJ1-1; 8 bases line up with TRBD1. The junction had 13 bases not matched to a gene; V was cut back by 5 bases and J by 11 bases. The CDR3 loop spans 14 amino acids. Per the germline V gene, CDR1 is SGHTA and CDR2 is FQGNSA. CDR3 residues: CASSLDQGAFLAFF. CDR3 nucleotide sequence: TGTGCCAGCAGCCTGGACCAGGGGGCGTTTCTGGCTTTCTTT.

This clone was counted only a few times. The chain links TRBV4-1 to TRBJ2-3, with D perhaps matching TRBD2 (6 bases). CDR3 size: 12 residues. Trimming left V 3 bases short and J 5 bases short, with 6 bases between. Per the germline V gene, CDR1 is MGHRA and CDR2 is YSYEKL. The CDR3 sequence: CASSQGGDTQYF. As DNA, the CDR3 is TGCGCCAGCAGCCAGGGAGGAGATACGCAGTATTTT.

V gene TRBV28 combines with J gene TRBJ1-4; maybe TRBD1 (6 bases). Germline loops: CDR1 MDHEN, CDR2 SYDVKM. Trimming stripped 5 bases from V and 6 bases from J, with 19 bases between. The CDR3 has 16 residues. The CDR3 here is CASSPLGRGADEKLFF. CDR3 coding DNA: TGTGCCAGCAGTCCCCTGGGACGGGGGGCAGATGAAAAACTGTTTTTT.

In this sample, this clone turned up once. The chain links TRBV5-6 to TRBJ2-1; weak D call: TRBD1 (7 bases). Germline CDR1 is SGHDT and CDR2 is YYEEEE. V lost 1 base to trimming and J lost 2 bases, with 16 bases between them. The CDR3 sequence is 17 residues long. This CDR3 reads CASSLIRGTAAYNEQFF. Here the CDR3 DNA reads TGTGCCAGCAGCTTGATACGCGGGACAGCAGCCTACAATGAGCAGTTCTTC.

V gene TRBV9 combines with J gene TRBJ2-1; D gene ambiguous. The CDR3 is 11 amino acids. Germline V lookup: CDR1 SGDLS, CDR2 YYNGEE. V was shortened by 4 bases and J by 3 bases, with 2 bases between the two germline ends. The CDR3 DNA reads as TGTGCCAGCAGCCTCTACAATGAGCAGTTCTTC. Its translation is CASSLYNEQFF. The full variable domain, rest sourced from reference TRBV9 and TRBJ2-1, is DSGVTQTPKHLITATGQRVTLRCSPRSGDLSVYWYQQSLDQGLQFLIQYYNGEERAKGNILERFSAQQFPDLHSELNLSSLELGDSALYFCASSLYNEQFFGPGTRLTVL.

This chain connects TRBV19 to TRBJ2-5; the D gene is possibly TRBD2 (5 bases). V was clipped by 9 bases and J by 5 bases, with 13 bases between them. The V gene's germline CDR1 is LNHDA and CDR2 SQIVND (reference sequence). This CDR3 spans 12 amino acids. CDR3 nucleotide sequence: TGTGCCAGCCGGGGTCTGGGGGAGACCCAGTACTTC. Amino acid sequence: CASRGLGETQYF.

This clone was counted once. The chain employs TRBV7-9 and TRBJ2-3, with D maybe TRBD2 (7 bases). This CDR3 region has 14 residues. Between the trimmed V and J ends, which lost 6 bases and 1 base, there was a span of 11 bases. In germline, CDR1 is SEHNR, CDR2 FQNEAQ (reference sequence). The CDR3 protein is CASRRGGGTDTQYF. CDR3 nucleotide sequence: TGTGCCAGCAGGAGGGGGGGTGGCACAGATACGCAGTATTTT.

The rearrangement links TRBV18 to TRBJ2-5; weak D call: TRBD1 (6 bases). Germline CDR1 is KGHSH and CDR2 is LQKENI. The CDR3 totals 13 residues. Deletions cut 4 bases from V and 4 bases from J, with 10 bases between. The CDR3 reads CASSLGRGETQYF. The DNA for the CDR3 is TGTGCCAGCTCACTGGGCAGGGGAGAGACCCAGTACTTC.

CDR3 amino acids: CASSLGGGGVETQYF. The CDR3 DNA is TGTGCCAGCAGTTTAGGCGGCGGGGGGGTGGAGACCCAGTACTTC. The chain has TRBV28 and TRBJ2-5; TRBD2 matches at 9 bases. The germline V gene has CDR1 MDHEN and CDR2 SYDVKM. The J segment lost 5 bases and the V segment lost 2 bases, leaving 6 bases of the junction unmatched. This CDR3 is 15 amino acids long. Complete variable domain (other parts from reference TRBV28 and TRBJ2-5): DVKVTQSSRYLVKRTGEKVFLECVQDMDHENMFWYRQDPGLGLRLIYFSYDVKMKEKGDIPEGYSVSREKKERFSLILESASTNQTSMYLCASSLGGGGVETQYFGPGTRLLVL.

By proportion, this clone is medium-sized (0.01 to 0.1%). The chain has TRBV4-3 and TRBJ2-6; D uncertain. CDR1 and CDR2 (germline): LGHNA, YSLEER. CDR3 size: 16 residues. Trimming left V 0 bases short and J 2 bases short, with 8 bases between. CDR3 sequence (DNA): TGCGCCAGCAGCCAAGATGGGCAAACTGGGGCCAACGTCCTGACTTTC. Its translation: CASSQDGQTGANVLTF.

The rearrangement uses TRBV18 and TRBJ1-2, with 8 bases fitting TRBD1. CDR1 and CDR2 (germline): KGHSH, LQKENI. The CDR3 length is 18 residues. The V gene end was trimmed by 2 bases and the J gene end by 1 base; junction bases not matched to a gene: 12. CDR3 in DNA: TGTGCCAGCTCACCAATGTTTGTCGGACAGGGCCTTAACTATGGCTACACCTTC. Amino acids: CASSPMFVGQGLNYGYTF.

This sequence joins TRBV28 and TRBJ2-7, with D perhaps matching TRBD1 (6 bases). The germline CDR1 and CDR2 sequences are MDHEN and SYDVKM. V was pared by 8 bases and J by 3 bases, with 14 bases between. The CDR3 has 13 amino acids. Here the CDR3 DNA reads TGTGCCAGCCAGGACAGCCTAATCTACGAGCAGTACTTC. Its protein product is CASQDSLIYEQYF.

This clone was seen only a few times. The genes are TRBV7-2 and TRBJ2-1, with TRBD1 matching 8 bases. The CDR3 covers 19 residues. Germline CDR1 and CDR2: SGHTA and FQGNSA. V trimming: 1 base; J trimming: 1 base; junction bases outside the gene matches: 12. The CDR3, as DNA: TGTGCCAGCAGCTTAGGGGGATTCGGTTGGACAGGGTCCTACAATGAGCAGTTCTTC. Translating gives CASSLGGFGWTGSYNEQFF.

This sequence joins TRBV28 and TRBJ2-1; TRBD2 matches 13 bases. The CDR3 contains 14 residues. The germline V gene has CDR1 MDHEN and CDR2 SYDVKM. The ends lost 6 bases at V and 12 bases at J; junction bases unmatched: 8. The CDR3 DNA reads TGTGCCAGCAGCCGGACTAGCGGGAGCGGTTTGCAGTTCTTC. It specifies CASSRTSGSGLQFF.

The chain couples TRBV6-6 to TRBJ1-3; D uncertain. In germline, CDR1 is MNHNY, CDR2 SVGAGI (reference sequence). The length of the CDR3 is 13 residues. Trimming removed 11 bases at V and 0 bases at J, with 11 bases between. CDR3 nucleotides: TGTGCCGGAACTATTGACTCTGGAAACACCATATATTTT. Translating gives CAGTIDSGNTIYF.

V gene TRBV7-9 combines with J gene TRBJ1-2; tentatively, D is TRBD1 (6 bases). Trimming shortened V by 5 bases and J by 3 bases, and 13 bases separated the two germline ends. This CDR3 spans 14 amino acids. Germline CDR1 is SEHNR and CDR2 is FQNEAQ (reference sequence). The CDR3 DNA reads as TGTGCCAGCAGCCCTCCGACAGGCGACTATGGCTACACCTTC. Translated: CASSPPTGDYGYTF.

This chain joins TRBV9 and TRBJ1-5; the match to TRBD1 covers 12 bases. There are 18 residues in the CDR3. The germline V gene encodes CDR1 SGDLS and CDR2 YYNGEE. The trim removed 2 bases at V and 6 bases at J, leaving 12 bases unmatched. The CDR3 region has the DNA TGTGCCAGCAGCGTGGGATCCGGGACAGGGGGCGCTTCTCAGCCCCAGCATTTT. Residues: CASSVGSGTGGASQPQHF.

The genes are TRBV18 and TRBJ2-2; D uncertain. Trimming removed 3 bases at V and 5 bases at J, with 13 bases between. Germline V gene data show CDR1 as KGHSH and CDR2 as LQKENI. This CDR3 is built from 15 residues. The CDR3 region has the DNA TGTGCCAGCTCACCGGGCCAGCCCCAGACCGGGGAGCTGTTTTTT. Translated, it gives CASSPGQPQTGELFF.

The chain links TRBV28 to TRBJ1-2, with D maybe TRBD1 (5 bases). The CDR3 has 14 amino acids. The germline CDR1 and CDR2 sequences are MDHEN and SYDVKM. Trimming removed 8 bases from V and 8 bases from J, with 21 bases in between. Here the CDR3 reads CASLKLTAPRGYTF. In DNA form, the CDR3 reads TGTGCCAGCCTTAAACTGACAGCCCCTAGGGGCTACACCTTC.